A selection of T cell receptor beta chains follows, all from one sample in a study of T cell repertoires in cytomegalovirus infection. TCRdb reprocessed the reads with MiXCR, giving one entry per CDR3 protein. The sample consists of over 450,000 distinct CDR3 sequences, about 10% of them appearing once. Sequenced sample: PBMCs. These receptors were collected from a human donor in good health (CMV status not recorded). Some clones in this sample may be carry-over from other donors' samples. Both conserved end residues are part of each CDR3. The order of the fields is J gene, V gene, CDR3 protein.

>TRBJ2-1|TRBV7-7
CASSKGTKSLGTEQFF
>TRBJ1-2|TRBV19
CASSNAGTGDYGYTF
>TRBJ2-5|TRBV15
CATSRGSGGQETQYF
>TRBJ1-2|TRBV7-2
CASSRGAAPNGYTF
>TRBJ2-1|TRBV20-1
CSARGLLAGGLNEQFF
>TRBJ2-7|TRBV28
CASSGVASGPSSYEQYF
>TRBJ1-5|TRBV20-1
CSASGGGHGQPQHF
>TRBJ2-2|TRBV7-6
CASSPQFGDTGELFF
>TRBJ2-2|TRBV12-3/TRBV12-4
CASSLGTRGDTGELFF
>TRBJ1-5|TRBV4-1
CASSQPDRERNQPQHF
>TRBJ1-6|TRBV6-4
CASSPSSTGSSPLHF
>TRBJ1-5|TRBV11-2
CASSPDMLLDQPQHF
>TRBJ2-1|TRBV6-6
CASSPSTPLSYNEQFF
>TRBJ1-2|TRBV12-3/TRBV12-4
CASSWTGADGYTF
>TRBJ2-1|TRBV7-3
CASSFTGAGGSSEQFF
>TRBJ1-1|TRBV19
CASSIKGGNTEAFF
>TRBJ1-1|TRBV4-2
CASSQVTGANTEAFF
>TRBJ1-1|TRBV9
CASSVGVVNTEAFF
>TRBJ1-1|TRBV6-6
CASRNGGTEAFF